This TCR beta chain comes out of a study of T cell repertoires in cytomegalovirus infection. Study-wide context: Indications of both CMV infection and matching HLA type were provided by public TCR beta signatures.

TCRdb called the reads again in MiXCR, with one record for every CDR3 protein. The table shows about 310,000 distinct CDR3 sequences, with 20% to 25% occurring only once. V shed 5 bases, J shed 6 bases, and the junction held 9 bases outside the gene matches. This CDR3 is 13 amino acids long. From germline, CDR1 is DFQATT and CDR2 SNEGSKA (reference sequence). With respect to this clonotype: Antigen: not known.

Overall study findings and caveats: CMV-specific HLA-C-restricted TCR beta clonotypes dominated the ex vivo response. Adding up the frequency of public TCR beta families identified people who carried CMV plus the relevant HLA.

This chain connects TRBV20-1 to TRBJ2-7; 8 bases line up with TRBD2. This specimen was cultured PBMCs, taken from culture after CMV antigen stimulation. The clonotype comes from a human donor in good health (CMV status not recorded). Some clones in this sample may be carry-over from other donors' samples. The DNA of the CDR3 is TGCAGTGCTTCCCCGGGACTAGTGAGCGAGCAGTACTTC. This encodes CSASPGLVSEQYF.